Presented here are 16 T cell receptor beta chains from one specimen sequenced in a study of technical replicates of blood from a handful of donors. Assay used: immunoSEQ multiplex PCR; TCRdb lists only in-frame clones, some missing. The sample records more than 65,000 clones, 95% to 96% being singletons. The specimen sequenced was T cells isolated from PBMCs. These receptors were obtained from a human donor in good health.

CDR3 loop: CASSDRITGNTEAFF. CDR3 in DNA: TGTGCCAGCAGCGACAGAATTACAGGGAACACTGAAGCTTTCTTT. The chain combines TRBV5-4 with TRBJ1-1; possible D gene TRBD1, 5 bases. V lost 4 bases, J lost 1 base, and 14 bases lay in between. Germline V gene lookup returns CDR1 SGHNT and CDR2 YYREEE (reference sequence). This CDR3 has 15 amino acids.

The chain is built from TRBV30 and TRBJ1-5; possibly TRBD1 for D (6 bases). The ends were cut back, 3 bases at V and 6 bases at J, with 18 bases in the middle. CDR3 length equals 15 residues. In germline, CDR1 is GTSNPN, CDR2 SVGIG (reference sequence). The chain's CDR3 is CAWSPAWGLGQPQHF. DNA for the CDR3: TGTGCCTGGAGCCCGGCTTGGGGGCTTGGTCAGCCCCAGCATTTT.

This clone was seen once. The chain carries TRBV19 and TRBJ1-2; 7 nucleotides match TRBD1. V shed 5 bases and J 4 bases; nucleotides not matched to a gene: 7. This CDR3 has 14 residues. Germline CDR1 and CDR2: LNHDA and SQIVND (reference sequence). The CDR3 DNA is TGTGCCAGTAGTCCGGGACAGCCATTCTATGGCTACACCTTC. Encoded protein: CASSPGQPFYGYTF.

This chain uses TRBV18 with TRBJ2-7; D remains ambiguous. The ends were cut back, 4 bases at V and 6 bases at J, with 10 bases in the middle. The CDR3 is 12 amino acids. Germline V lookup: CDR1 KGHSH, CDR2 LQKENI. The CDR3 DNA sequence: TGTGCCAGCTCACGCTCACTCGGCGAGCAGTACTTC. The encoded protein is CASSRSLGEQYF. The full variable domain, in which reference TRBV18 and TRBJ2-7 provide the parts outside the CDR3, is NAGVMQNPRHLVRRRGQEARLRCSPMKGHSHVYWYRQLPEEGLKFMVYLQKENIIDESGMPKERFSAEFPKEGPSILRIQQVVRGDSAAYFCASSRSLGEQYFGPGTRLTVT.

This sequence joins TRBV4-1 and TRBJ2-7, with 11 nucleotides matching TRBD1. Germline-derived CDR1 and CDR2 are MGHRA and YSYEKL. The CDR3 length is 13 residues. The ends lost 0 bases at V and 12 bases at J; junction bases unmatched: 4. The CDR3 region is CASSQDRTGGRYF. In nucleotides, the CDR3 is TGCGCCAGCAGCCAAGATAGGACAGGGGGCCGGTACTTC.

In its sample, this clone was seen once. The chain has TRBV5-6 and TRBJ1-4; D is perhaps TRBD1 (5 bases). The CDR3 covers 14 residues. Germline V gene sequence: CDR1 SGHDT, CDR2 YYEEEE. With 2 bases removed from V and 7 bases from J, the gap between germline ends came to 12 bases. The CDR3 loop reads CASSFRGKGEKLFF. Here the CDR3 DNA reads TGTGCCAGCAGCTTTCGGGGGAAGGGTGAAAAACTGTTTTTT.

The chain carries TRBV6-1 and TRBJ2-7, with D possibly matching TRBD1 (6 bases). In germline, CDR1 is MNHNS, CDR2 SASEGT. Trimming stripped 6 bases from V and 1 base from J, with 7 bases between. This CDR3 contains 12 residues. The DNA for the CDR3 is TGTGCCAGCAGAGGACAGTCCTACGAGCAGTACTTC. It encodes CASRGQSYEQYF.

The chain employs TRBV5-8 and TRBJ1-2, with D perhaps TRBD1 (6 bases). Trimming removed 3 bases from V and 7 bases from J, with 19 bases in between. Germline CDR1 SGHTS, CDR2 YDEGEE. This CDR3 spans 15 amino acids. CDR3 DNA: TGTGCCAGCAGCTCCACCAGGGGCCGAACCGCTGGCTACACCTTC. Protein product: CASSSTRGRTAGYTF.

The chain carries TRBV4-1 and TRBJ2-2; 10 positions match TRBD2. The CDR3 runs to 17 residues. Germline V gives CDR1 MGHRA, CDR2 YSYEKL. The ends lost 3 bases at V and 0 bases at J; junction bases unmatched: 4. DNA of the CDR3: TGCGCCAGCAGCCAGGCTCTAGCGGGGGCGAACACCGGGGAGCTGTTTTTT. This sequence encodes CASSQALAGANTGELFF.

The V call is TRBV10-1, the J call TRBJ1-1, with no clear D. Per the germline V gene, CDR1 is WNHNN and CDR2 is SYGVQD (reference sequence). This CDR3 has 15 residues. V shed 6 bases and J shed 0 bases, with 14 bases lying between them. CDR3 protein: CASSPAKNMNTEAFF. In DNA form, the CDR3 reads TGCGCCAGCAGCCCAGCGAAAAACATGAACACTGAAGCTTTCTTT.

The V gene is TRBV19, the J gene TRBJ2-1; no definite D call. Germline V gene lookup returns CDR1 LNHDA and CDR2 SQIVND (reference sequence). CDR3 size: 14 residues. V dropped 2 bases and J dropped 9 bases, with 14 bases sitting between them. The CDR3 DNA follows: TGTGCCAGTAGTATATCTGAGGCCTCCACTGAGCAGTTCTTC. It codes for CASSISEASTEQFF.

The chain couples TRBV2 to TRBJ1-5; 9 positions agree with TRBD1. This CDR3 is 16 amino acids long. V was pared by 4 bases and J by 2 bases, with 6 bases of the junction left unmatched. Germline CDR1 SNHLY, CDR2 FYNNEI. CDR3 in amino acids: CASSGTGGAGNQPQHF. CDR3 DNA: TGTGCCAGCAGTGGCACAGGGGGCGCGGGCAATCAGCCCCAGCATTTT. The full variable domain, completed using reference TRBV2 and TRBJ1-5, is EPEVTQTPSHQVTQMGQEVILRCVPISNHLYFYWYRQILGQKVEFLVSFYNNEISEKSEIFDDQFSVERPDGSNFTLKIRSTKLEDSAMYFCASSGTGGAGNQPQHFGDGTRLSIL.

The chain links TRBV30 to TRBJ2-5; D is perhaps TRBD1 (5 bases). The germline gives CDR1 GTSNPN, CDR2 SVGIG (reference sequence). There are 16 residues in the CDR3. Deletions cut 0 bases from V and 2 bases from J, with 16 bases between. The CDR3 reads CAWSVGQGGWQETQYF. The CDR3 coding sequence is TGTGCCTGGAGTGTTGGGCAGGGCGGATGGCAAGAGACCCAGTACTTC.

The genes are TRBV12-5 and TRBJ2-3; 8 nucleotides match TRBD1. Germline trimming cut 6 bases from V and 0 bases from J; bases unmatched to any gene: 14. CDR1 is LGHNT, CDR2 FRNRAP, per germline. The CDR3 has 18 amino acids. DNA for the CDR3: TGTGCTAGTGGCCAAGGACAGGGAACCATCTCTAGCACAGATACGCAGTATTTT. Its translation is CASGQGQGTISSTDTQYF. The variable domain in full, completed from reference TRBV12-5 and TRBJ2-3, reads DARVTQTPRHKVTEMGQEVTMRCQPILGHNTVFWYRQTMMQGLELLAYFRNRAPLDDSGMPKDRFSAEMPDATLATLKIQPSEPRDSAVYFCASGQGQGTISSTDTQYFGPGTRLTVL.

This clone was seen just once. This chain joins TRBV19 and TRBJ1-2; 7 bases line up with TRBD1. Germline loops: CDR1 LNHDA, CDR2 SQIVND (reference sequence). J lost 8 bases, V lost 0 bases, and 9 bases had no gene match. This CDR3 is built from 15 residues. Here the CDR3 DNA reads TGTGCCAGTAGTATAGAGCGGGACAGTCAACACGGCTACACCTTC. Its translation: CASSIERDSQHGYTF.

The V call is TRBV6-4, the J call TRBJ2-7; TRBD1 agrees at 7 bases. The CDR3 totals 14 residues. The J segment lost 1 base and the V segment lost 5 bases, leaving 5 bases of the junction unmatched. Per the germline V gene, CDR1 is MRHNA and CDR2 is SNTAGT. The CDR3 reads CASSRGQKSYEQYF. The CDR3 coding sequence is TGTGCCAGCAGTAGGGGGCAGAAATCCTACGAGCAGTACTTC.